The 29 T cell receptor beta chains in this list originate from one sample, sequenced in a study of spatial heterogeneity in lung cancer. Via MiXCR, TCRdb re-called the 5' RACE reads, giving one row per CDR3 protein. There are 10,000 to 15,000 distinct CDR3 sequences in the sample; 3.5% to 4.5% occur only once, and 45% lies in the top ten. This sample's time point: sample taken at primary tumor resection. Tumor, nontumor lung or frozen PBMC supplied whole RNA, sequenced without sorting. The sequences come from PBMCs, collected at surgery. These receptors originate from a male donor with early-stage non-small cell lung cancer.

Judged by abundance, this clonotype is large (0.1 to 1%). This beta chain was picked up by a library intended for alpha chains and is off target, so its count carries little meaning. The chain employs TRBV2 and TRBJ1-1; D gene unclear. The V gene's germline CDR1 is SNHLY and CDR2 FYNNEI. Trimming shortened V by 6 bases and J by 10 bases, and 12 bases separated the two germline ends. The CDR3 is 11 residues long. CDR3 DNA: TGTGCCAGCAGAGAGGGCCCCGGAGCTTTCTTT. This gives the protein CASREGPGAFF.

By sample share, this clonotype is hyperexpanded (1% or more). With the library built for alpha chains, this beta chain is off target and its frequency is not meaningful. The V gene is TRBV28, the J gene TRBJ1-1; 7 bases align to TRBD1. CDR3 length: 15 residues. CDR1 is MDHEN, CDR2 SYDVKM, per germline. V gave up 7 bases and J gave up 1 base; unmatched junction bases: 9. This chain's CDR3 is CASTFRGVSNTEAFF. The DNA of the CDR3 is TGTGCCAGCACCTTCAGGGGGGTCTCGAACACTGAAGCTTTCTTT.

This clonotype is termed medium-sized (0.01 to 0.1%). This beta chain came through as a stray read in a library set up for alpha chains, and its size says little. The V call is TRBV20-1, the J call TRBJ2-1; 13 bases fit TRBD2. The CDR3 sequence is 18 residues long. CDR1 is DFQATT and CDR2 is SNEGSKA in the germline V gene (reference sequence). V lost 0 bases, J lost 0 bases, and 5 bases stayed unmatched. The CDR3 nucleotides are TGCAGTGCTAGAGATGGGACTAGCGGGACCAGCTCCTACAATGAGCAGTTCTTC. It codes for CSARDGTSGTSSYNEQFF.

This clonotype appeared many times. This beta chain is a stray sequence in a library constructed for alpha chains; its clone size is not meaningful. J is TRBJ1-4 and V is TRBV3-1; D not certain. This CDR3 contains 13 residues. V lost 3 bases, J lost 11 bases, and 13 bases lay in between. CDR1 and CDR2 from the germline V gene are LGHDT and YNNKEL (reference sequence). In DNA form, the CDR3 reads TGTGCCAGCAGCCATCGGACCCTGGGGAAACTGTTTTTT. Translation: CASSHRTLGKLFF.

This clonotype was counted ten times or more. This beta chain turned up in a library designed for alpha chains; as an off-target read, its abundance says little. CDR3 bases: TGTGCCAGCAGCCAAGTGTGGGCAGGGGCTTACAATGAGCAGTTCTTC. This gives the protein CASSQVWAGAYNEQFF. The chain has TRBV3-1 and TRBJ2-1, with a possible D match to TRBD1 (6 bases). The CDR3 is 16 amino acids. Trimming removed 1 base at V and 4 bases at J, with 14 bases between. From germline, CDR1 is LGHDT and CDR2 YNNKEL (reference sequence).

This clonotype was seen repeatedly, ten times or more. A library made for alpha chains picked up this beta chain off target, so its size means little. The genes are TRBV7-3 and TRBJ2-1, with D unresolved. The germline V gene encodes CDR1 SGHTA and CDR2 FQGTGA. Deletions cut 2 bases from V and 8 bases from J, with 10 bases between. CDR3 size: 13 residues. This CDR3 is CASSLVGNDEQFF. The CDR3 bases are TGTGCCAGCAGCTTAGTGGGGAATGATGAGCAGTTCTTC. Complete variable domain (other parts from reference TRBV7-3 and TRBJ2-1): GAGVSQTPSNKVTEKGKYVELRCDPISGHTALYWYRQSLGQGPEFLIYFQGTGAADDSGLPNDRFFAVRPEGSVSTLKIQRTERGDSAVYLCASSLVGNDEQFFGPGTRLTVL.

This clonotype came up many times. This beta chain represents an off-target read in a library built for alpha chains; its size is of limited meaning. The chain recombines TRBV7-2 with TRBJ2-3; 11 nucleotides match TRBD1. Germline V gene data show CDR1 as SGHTA and CDR2 as FQGNSA. CDR3 length: 17 residues. With 4 bases clipped from V and 5 bases from J, the junction kept 11 bases outside the gene matches. In DNA form, the CDR3 reads TGTGCCAGCAGCTGGCGCCGTGGACAGGGGGCAGGAGATACGCAGTATTTT. Its translation is CASSWRRGQGAGDTQYF.

This clonotype was counted once. The library was designed around alpha chains, so this beta chain is a stray read whose abundance carries little weight. The chain has TRBV5-5 and TRBJ2-3; D remains ambiguous. The CDR3 runs 14 residues. The germline V and J ends were trimmed by 4 bases and 4 bases, with 13 bases remaining between them. From germline, CDR1 is SGHKS and CDR2 YYEKEE (reference sequence). CDR3: CASSTGSWADTQYF. The DNA for the CDR3 is TGTGCCAGCAGCACTGGGTCCTGGGCAGATACGCAGTATTTT.

There are many counts of this clonotype. This beta chain is a stray read from a library made for alpha chains; its abundance is not meaningful. The CDR3 DNA follows: TGCGCCAGCAGCCGGACTAGCGGGTCTAGCACAGATACGCAGTATTTT. Encoded protein: CASSRTSGSSTDTQYF. This chain joins TRBV5-1 and TRBJ2-3; TRBD2 aligns across 11 bases. V gave up 4 bases and J gave up 0 bases; unmatched junction bases: 4. Germline-derived CDR1 and CDR2 are SGHRS and YFSETQ. This CDR3 spans 16 amino acids.

This clonotype was seen ten or more times. This beta chain came through as a stray read in a library set up for alpha chains, and its size says little. The V gene is TRBV7-2, the J gene TRBJ1-2, with 7 bases identical to TRBD1. The ends lost 4 bases at V and 4 bases at J; junction bases unmatched: 3. Germline CDR1 SGHTA, CDR2 FQGNSA. The CDR3 has 13 residues. CDR3: CASSWGQRYGYTF. CDR3 DNA sequence: TGTGCCAGCAGCTGGGGACAGCGCTATGGCTACACCTTC.

Comments on this clonotype: This beta chain was picked up by a library intended for alpha chains and is off target, so its count carries little meaning. The V and J genes are TRBV4-3 and TRBJ2-5, with 11 bases aligning to TRBD2. Germline V CDR1 and CDR2: LGHNA, YSLEER. This CDR3 spans 15 amino acids. With V trimmed by 1 base and J by 14 bases, 12 bases remained unmatched. The CDR3 loop is CASSQVASGRYAPYF. For the CDR3, the DNA is TGCGCCAGCAGCCAAGTAGCTAGCGGGAGGTATGCGCCCTACTTC.

This clonotype appeared a few times. A read error may produce the germline difference seen at one junction end. In a library made to pick up alpha chains, this beta chain is a stray read with a size that means little. The chain is built from TRBV4-2 and TRBJ2-7, with D possibly TRBD2 on 7 matching bases. The CDR3 extends over 16 amino acids. From germline, CDR1 is LGHNA and CDR2 YNFKEQ. The CDR3 reads CASGQGGLAETYEQYF. In DNA, the CDR3 is TGTGCCAGCGGCCAAGGGGGGCTAGCGGAGACCTACGAGCAGTACTTC.

In regard to this clonotype: As an off-target read in a library built for alpha chains, this beta chain has a frequency of little significance. The chain recombines TRBV5-6 with TRBJ1-2; D unresolved. Germline CDR1 SGHDT, CDR2 YYEEEE. The CDR3 runs to 17 residues. The germline V and J ends were trimmed by 4 bases and 5 bases, with 24 bases remaining between them. This chain's CDR3 is CASSPSAWVGKSYGYTF. In DNA, the CDR3 is TGTGCCAGCAGCCCGAGTGCGTGGGTAGGGAAAAGTTATGGCTACACCTTC.

This clonotype has at least ten counts. Since it is a stray read in a library aimed at alpha chains, this beta chain has a size that is not meaningful. This rearrangement joins TRBV4-2 to TRBJ2-2, with 10 bases aligning to TRBD2. The V gene end was trimmed by 1 base and the J gene end by 3 bases; junction bases not matched to a gene: 5. In germline, CDR1 is LGHNA, CDR2 YNFKEQ. The CDR3 spans 17 residues. CDR3 sequence (DNA): TGTGCCAGCAGCCAAGTGGCAGCGGGAGGGGACACCGGGGAGCTGTTTTTT. This codes for CASSQVAAGGDTGELFF.

This clonotype was counted at least ten times. This beta chain turned up in a library designed for alpha chains; as an off-target read, its abundance says little. This chain joins TRBV28 and TRBJ2-1, with D perhaps TRBD2 (5 bases). The CDR3 runs to 13 residues. The V end lost 5 bases, the J end lost 8 bases, and 13 bases lay between the germline ends. Germline CDR1 reads MDHEN; CDR2 reads SYDVKM. CDR3 DNA sequence: TGTGCCAGCAGTGACGGAACTAGATATGAGCAGTTCTTC. Its translation: CASSDGTRYEQFF.

In its sample, this clonotype was seen many times. A library made for alpha chains picked up this beta chain off target, so its size means little. J is TRBJ2-7 and V is TRBV27; perhaps D is TRBD1 or TRBD2 (5 bases each). Trimming took 8 bases from V and 9 from J, leaving 29 bases between them. This CDR3 is built from 16 residues. CDR1 and CDR2 from the germline V gene are MNHEY and SMNVEV (reference sequence). The CDR3 DNA reads TGTGCCAGCGGGAGTGGGGTGGCAGGGTCCCTACGAGGGCAGTACTTC. Translated, it gives CASGSGVAGSLRGQYF.

This clonotype has a count of ten or more. This beta chain is a stray read from a library made for alpha chains; its abundance is not meaningful. The DNA for the CDR3 is TGTGCCACCAGCAGAGATCGAGGGGCAGCTGGGGAGACCCAGTACTTC. Residues: CATSRDRGAAGETQYF. This chain uses TRBV15 with TRBJ2-5, with D perhaps being TRBD1 or TRBD2 (5 bases each). The CDR3 totals 16 residues. CDR1 is LNHNV, CDR2 YYDKDF, per germline (reference sequence). V lost 0 bases and J 5 bases, leaving 16 bases between the germline ends. Combining the CDR3 with reference TRBV15 and TRBJ2-5 gives the whole variable domain DAMVIQNPRYQVTQFGKPVTLSCSQTLNHNVMYWYQQKSSQAPKLLFHYYDKDFNNEADTPDNFQSRRPNTSFCFLDIRSPGLGDTAMYLCATSRDRGAAGETQYFGPGTRLLVL.

This clonotype was seen ten or more times. Little can be read into the size of this beta chain, an off-target read in a library designed for alpha chains. The rearrangement links TRBV30 to TRBJ2-2, with TRBD2 identical over 8 bases. The CDR3 sequence is 13 residues long. Germline CDR1 GTSNPN, CDR2 SVGIG (reference sequence). The CDR3 DNA reads TGTGCAGAAGGGACTAGGCCCCCCGGGGAGCTGTTTTTT. It yields the protein CAEGTRPPGELFF.

Details on this clonotype: This beta chain lies outside the target of a library built for alpha chains; its clone size means little. This chain links TRBV29-1 with TRBJ2-1; no clear D. V was cut by 4 bases and J by 7 bases, with 8 bases left in between. Looked up from germline, CDR1 is SQVTM and CDR2 is ANQGSEA. CDR3 size: 11 residues. CDR3 sequence (DNA): TGCAGCGTTGCGGTACTAAATGAGCAGTTCTTC. Protein product: CSVAVLNEQFF.

A word on this clonotype: This beta chain is off target for a library built for alpha chains, so its abundance means little. This chain links TRBV6-5 with TRBJ1-1, with D unclear. Germline values: CDR1 MNHEY, CDR2 SVGAGI. The CDR3 totals 13 residues. Trimming stripped 7 bases from V and 0 bases from J, with 9 bases between. CDR3 amino acids: CASNKDMNTEAFF. For the CDR3, the DNA is TGTGCCAGCAACAAGGATATGAACACTGAAGCTTTCTTT.

This clonotype has at least ten counts. This beta chain is an unintended read in a library built for alpha chains; its size means little. The genes are TRBV2 and TRBJ2-1; D possibly matches TRBD1 or TRBD2 (5 bases each). This CDR3 has 14 residues. Trimming shortened V by 6 bases and J by 3 bases, and 12 bases separated the two germline ends. Looked up from germline, CDR1 is SNHLY and CDR2 is FYNNEI. In DNA, the CDR3 is TGTGCCAGCAGGAGGGACGAGTTCTACAATGAGCAGTTCTTC. Protein product: CASRRDEFYNEQFF.

This clonotype was seen ten or more times. This beta chain appears as a stray read in a library generated for alpha chains; its size is not informative. This sequence joins TRBV24-1 and TRBJ2-5; 12 bases align to TRBD1. Looked up from germline, CDR1 is KGHDR and CDR2 is SFDVKD. The CDR3 is made up of 16 amino acids. V shed 1 base, J shed 5 bases, and the junction held 4 bases outside the gene matches. The CDR3 spells CATSDFGTGGGETQYF. The DNA for the CDR3 is TGTGCCACCAGTGATTTTGGGACAGGGGGCGGCGAGACCCAGTACTTC.

This clonotype has a count of ten or more. This beta chain came through as a stray read in a library set up for alpha chains, and its size says little. This chain connects TRBV5-6 to TRBJ2-7, with a possible D match to TRBD1 (7 bases). CDR1 is SGHDT and CDR2 is YYEEEE in the germline V gene. The V end lost 4 bases, the J end lost 4 bases, and 12 bases lay between the germline ends. The CDR3 loop spans 13 amino acids. CDR3: CASSRQGGYEQYF. CDR3 sequence (DNA): TGTGCCAGCAGCCGACAGGGAGGATACGAGCAGTACTTC.

This clonotype is medium-sized. As an off-target read in a library built for alpha chains, this beta chain has a frequency of little significance. This rearrangement joins TRBV6-2 or TRBV6-3 to TRBJ1-1, with no clear D. V was trimmed by 7 bases and J by 0 bases, leaving 9 bases between them. Germline loops: CDR1 MNHEY, CDR2 SVGEGT. The CDR3 spans 13 residues. The CDR3 nucleotides are TGTGCCAGCAACCGGGTATTGAACACTGAAGCTTTCTTT. Its protein is CASNRVLNTEAFF.

This clonotype was seen only a few times. Because the library targeted alpha chains, this beta chain is an off-target read whose size means little. The rearrangement joins TRBV29-1 to TRBJ2-7, with no clear D. V lost 8 bases, J lost 5 bases, and 19 bases lay in between. Germline lookup yields CDR1 SQVTM and CDR2 ANQGSEA. CDR3 size: 13 residues. The CDR3 DNA is TGCAGCCGACTCATGCAGAAGAGCGACGAGCAGTACTTC. Its protein is CSRLMQKSDEQYF.

In this sample, this clonotype turned up a few times. The library was built for alpha chains, so this beta chain is an off-target read and its size means little. The V call is TRBV30, the J call TRBJ2-7, with D possibly matching TRBD2 (6 bases). CDR3 size: 12 residues. Germline V gene data show CDR1 as GTSNPN and CDR2 as SVGIG (reference sequence). Trimming shortened V by 5 bases and J by 3 bases, and 11 bases separated the two germline ends. This CDR3 reads CAWGDSRYEQYF. DNA for the CDR3: TGTGCCTGGGGGGACTCGCGCTACGAGCAGTACTTC.

This clonotype was observed many times. The library was built for alpha chains, so this beta chain is an off-target read and its size means little. The J gene is TRBJ2-4, the V gene TRBV21-1; the D segment call TRBD2 is taken from the table without a DNA check. TRBV21-1 is a listed pseudogene. This CDR3 has 16 amino acids. CDR3: CASSKGAAGVEHIQYF. The CDR3 nucleotides are TGTGCCAGCAGCAAAGGGGCGGCGGGAGTGGAACACATTCAGTACTTC.

This clonotype was observed many times. With the library built for alpha chains, this beta chain is off target and its frequency is not meaningful. The rearrangement joins TRBV4-3 to TRBJ2-7; no definite D call. Germline lookup yields CDR1 LGHNA and CDR2 YSLEER. The CDR3 consists of 12 residues. Trimming stripped 3 bases from V and 6 bases from J, with 9 bases between. The CDR3 loop is CASSHAGGEQYF. In DNA form, the CDR3 reads TGCGCCAGCAGCCATGCCGGTGGCGAGCAGTACTTC.

In regard to this clonotype: Because the library targeted alpha chains, this beta chain is an off-target read whose size means little. The V and J genes are TRBV5-1 and TRBJ2-3; no clear D gene. Deletions cut 4 bases from V and 4 bases from J, with 13 bases between. The CDR3 extends over 14 amino acids. The V gene's germline CDR1 is SGHRS and CDR2 YFSETQ. The CDR3 coding sequence is TGCGCCAGCAGCACCTACTCGGTGGCAGATACGCAGTATTTT. Translation: CASSTYSVADTQYF.